The T cell receptor beta chain under discussion was sequenced for a study of T cell changes during pregnancy in multiple sclerosis (dated by TCRdb to between 2018 and 2021). Study-level background: Changes in the T cell repertoire over the course of pregnancy were examined in this study in women with multiple sclerosis.

The method behind the library was the immunoSEQ multiplex PCR assay. TCRdb re-hosts the immuneACCESS table, in-frame sequences only. Its copies lack some clones; in the studies checked, an unresolved V gene accounts for under half of them, and the cause for the rest is not known. The sample data list approximately 1,200 clones, and 80% of these were observed just once. The ten largest clones capture approximately 51% of the sample. Including cysteine and phenylalanine, the CDR3 has 15 amino acids. The sequence is cut down to CDR3 DNA, 45 bases in frame from base 1. Ends trimmed: V by 4 bases, J by 16 bases; bases unmatched to a gene: 15. CDR1 and CDR2, per the germline V gene, are SGHRS and YFSETQ. Comment on this clone: Its antigen is currently not known. The sample holds no much larger clone one base away, and base qualities are not on file.

This chain joins TRBV5-1 to TRBJ1-6; 9 bases in between match TRBD1. Sequencing was carried out using CD4+ T cells from PBMCs (not recorded whether the cells were cultured). The sequence came from a female patient with multiple sclerosis, enrolled in a pregnancy study. Some clones in this sample may be carry-over from other donors' samples. CDR3 protein: CASSPRTGDVGGLHF. The DNA sequence is as follows: TGCGCCAGCAGCCCCAGGACAGGGGACGTGGGGGGTCTCCACTTT.